This record looks at one T cell receptor beta chain sequence and its context. The ends were cut back, 2 bases at V and 7 bases at J, with 12 bases in the middle. Germline CDR1 reads MNHEY; CDR2 reads SVGAGI. The CDR3 covers 15 residues. Assay: immunoSEQ multiplex PCR; the TCRdb copy retains only in-frame clones and omits some. Among a few hundred thousand clones listed, roughly 93% were seen once. The sample comes from a study of brain T cells in children with intractable seizures. Time point here: blood from clinic visit 5 months post-surgery; TSC patient then seizure free. The sample in question was peripheral blood, obtained approximately 5 months after surgery. The V gene is TRBV6-5, the J gene TRBJ1-6; unclear D gene. This clonotype was sampled from a boy less than two years old with tuberous sclerosis and intractable seizures. CDR3 in amino acids: CASSYGVGGNSPLHF. For the CDR3, the DNA is TGTGCCAGCAGTTACGGGGTGGGCGGGAATTCACCCCTCCACTTT.